This TCR beta chain emerged from a study of T cell clones after liver transplantation. On the study more broadly: Timepoints were pre-transplant, pre-withdrawal, and after withdrawal was completed or failed.

In regard to this clone: The antigen is undetermined.

Sequencing used immunoSEQ multiplex PCR; TCRdb keeps in-frame clones, though not all of them. The sample has 20,000 or so clones, approximately 94% seen once. Study observations and caveats: In two subjects, few donor cells limited the measurable donor-reactive repertoire.

This specimen consisted of CD8+ T cells from blood, obtained roughly 26 months after liver transplant. The clonotype originates from a human patient who received a liver transplant. Some T cells may trace back to the graft donor.

This CDR3 is CASSIGEGGYEQYF. In DNA, the CDR3 is TGTGCCAGCAGCATAGGGGAGGGAGGGTACGAGCAGTACTTC. The gene calls are TRBV11-2 and TRBJ2-7; 7 bases match TRBD2. The V gene's germline CDR1 is SGHAT and CDR2 FQNNGV. Unmatched junction bases numbered 8, after V lost 5 bases and J lost 4 bases. There are 14 residues in the CDR3.